This TCR beta chain was sequenced during a study of cytomegalovirus exposure and HLA in healthy donors (TCRdb year 2017). Regarding the study in general: An earlier analysis of 587 of the donors reported over 250 Gb of sequence data and roughly 120 million unique TCR beta sequences obtained from some 200 million T cells. Roughly 300 gigabases of sequencing data and 70 million to 85 million unique TCR sequences were included in an early release covering about 620 HLA-typed donors. Among the roughly 390 genotyped donors, about 85% belonged to the genetic ancestry cluster associated with self-reported Caucasian donors. The study was designed to test whether signatures of past pathogen exposure could be identified by cataloging public T cell receptors. Using immunosequencing, the study profiled T cell repertoires from 550 to 750 subjects and related those repertoires to cytomegalovirus serostatus. In addition to the first cohort of 666 subjects, a separate validation cohort of 130 or so different subjects was used. To predict cytomegalovirus infection status, the study brought together high-throughput TCR immunosequencing, statistical association of individual TCRs with disease status, and machine learning. A later analysis re-analyzed previously published TCR beta repertoires from roughly 600 donors and added high-resolution HLA genotyping to study TCR occurrence patterns. Rather than using new phenotypic data, the later analysis identified candidate immune exposures from TCR beta sequences and from how often those sequences occurred across donors. An earlier analysis of 450 to 750 of the donors used high-throughput TCR beta sequencing to judge whether each TCR beta V gene segment behaved as functional or pseudogenic. Donor age, sex, ethnicity and CMV serostatus were collected together with the repertoire data. In a later genetic analysis, genome-wide SNP genotypes for 398 of the 666 donors were used, and that subset was treated as a discovery cohort. All discovery cohort repertoires had been generated on a single sequencing platform. HLA typing included class I and class II loci at four-digit resolution. Typing coverage varied by locus: roughly 629-640 donors for A, B, C, DRB1 and DQB1; more than 500 for DQA1; around 610 for DPA1; some 470 for DPB1. Four or five DR-DQ haplotypes were handled as single units for association and clustering because linkage in the cohort was strong. Among about 390 genotyped donors of the cohort, an average of approximately 240,000 unique TCR beta nucleotide sequences were sequenced per donor, roughly a sixth of them non-productive.

CDR1 and CDR2 were assigned from the germline V gene (reference sequence) as PRHDT and FYEKMQ. The CDR3 spans 15 residues, from the cysteine through the phenylalanine. Just CDR3 DNA is preserved here, 45 bases in frame from base 1. Germline trimming: 0 bases from V, 10 bases from J; junction bases outside gene matches: 6. Libraries were made using the immunoSEQ multiplex PCR assay. For the multiplex PCR, a mixture combining 60 forward primers for TCR Vbeta segments and 13 reverse primers for TCR Jbeta segments was used. Amplification of the CDR3 region of rearranged TCR beta genes was performed with a multiplex PCR assay on genomic DNA. The amplified TCR beta libraries were sequenced on the Illumina HiSeq System as 87-base-pair reads. In the paper's pipeline: A later analysis counted about 80 million unique TCR beta chains across the 500 to 850 repertoires, and around 9.9 million of these chains were shared by at least two donors. To remove PCR and sequencing errors, raw reads were error-corrected and collapsed into unique sequences using a nearest-neighbor algorithm that merged closely related sequences. CDR3 sequences were aligned to IMGT reference sequences to assign V, D and J gene segments. For a sequence to be retained, a match of at least six nucleotides was required to both a V gene segment and a J gene segment. A rearrangement counted as productive if the CDR3 had no stop codons and remained in frame with V and J, and every other rearrangement counted as non-productive. CDR3 was defined by IMGT convention, running from the second conserved V-encoded cysteine to the conserved J-encoded phenylalanine. The earlier analysis of 500 to 650 of the donors excluded any sequence lacking an unambiguous match to a single V gene segment. In an earlier analysis of more than 500 of the donors, a V segment was called functional when productive rearrangements were above 56.7%, and segregating when the standard deviation between donors exceeded 5%. A statistical classification framework was built to diagnose cytomegalovirus status from the catalog of TCR beta chain sequences. In a later analysis, TCR nucleotide sequences were compared against IMGT/GENE-DB human TR gene sequences so that V and J genes could be assigned. A later analysis assigned CDR3 sequences and most-parsimonious VDJ recombination scenarios with the TCRdist pipeline. In a later analysis, each TCR beta chain was defined by its CDR3 amino acid sequence together with its V-gene family, and reads lacking a unique V-gene family were excluded. As a way to deal with suspected cross-contamination and a sequencing artifact, a later analysis dropped under 600 nucleotide sequences that were highly shared and had low generation probability. A later analysis calculated a clonal expansion index for each public chain from normalized within-repertoire ranks of inferred template counts. Generation probabilities in a later analysis came from a VDJ recombination model fitted to out-of-frame rearrangements, and those results were checked against IGoR. Hypergeometric tests were used in a later analysis to score TCR-TCR, TCR-HLA and TCR-CMV co-occurrence, with a repertoire-size bias correction applied to the TCR pairs. To estimate false discovery rates, a later analysis permuted the HLA or CMV assignments 20 times. In a later analysis, co-occurring TCRs were grouped using DBSCAN, with TCRdist sequence similarity added in when clustering inside HLA-allele-positive subsets. Repertoires with fewer than 30,000 or more than 120,000 public chains, plus five repertoires with anomalous nucleotide sharing, were excluded from co-occurrence clustering. The source is immuneACCESS, and TCRdb retained only in-frame sequences with V and J called. Part of the clones is not carried over; for the studies checked, unresolved V genes explain less than half of this, and the remainder is unexplained. The D gene and trimming were derived from the DNA, and the V and J assignments and clone size from that table. For this sample the table gives 280,000 or so clones, of which approximately 90% were detected only once. Together, the top ten hold roughly 2.1% of the sample.

There are a few counts of this clone. This clone's antigen is unknown. No quality values exist for individual bases; no much larger clone is one base distant. The cohort consisted of more than 650 healthy bone marrow donors. At the time of sampling, every cohort member was nominally healthy, though immune exposures that went unrecorded were likely present. The donor tested CMV seronegative and was one of the 352 seronegative cohort members. A peripheral blood sample was collected from each donor, and TCR beta sequencing was performed on peripheral blood mononuclear cells. The Qiagen DNeasy Blood Extraction Kit was used to extract genomic DNA from the blood cell samples. On the study overall, not on this receptor specifically: Linkage disequilibrium might explain the correlated functional status among segregating V segments, but an unknown experimental factor could not be excluded. The earlier analysis of almost 600 of the donors excluded some 15 rarely observed V segments, including chromosome 9 orphons, because counts were too low. A later genetic analysis reported fewer N-insertions in productive TCRs among donors in an Asian-associated ancestry cluster than the roughly 700-donor mean. Some IMGT-functional V segments, including TRBV6-2 and TRBV6-3, could not be distinguished by the 87-base-pair reads and were therefore excluded. A later analysis associated about 17,000 TCR beta sequences with specific HLA alleles at a false discovery rate of 0.05. An association between a missense DCLRE1C variant and V-gene and J-gene trimming of TCR beta chains was found in a later genetic analysis and replicated in an independent cohort. Because some donors lacked HLA typing at each locus, the association tests relied only on the typed subset. In vitro tests confirmed that a few of the cytomegalovirus-associated TCR beta chains recognize cytomegalovirus antigens. Roughly uniform sequencing depth across donors was assumed in presence/absence analyses, although this assumption may not hold. Assigning TCR associations to individual alleles was difficult when HLA alleles, especially DR and DQ, strongly co-occurred. In both the original and validation cohorts, the classifier was reported to diagnose cytomegalovirus status with high specificity and sensitivity. An earlier analysis of 450 to 750 of the donors showed that most TCR beta V segments appeared in productive rearrangements either about 87% or about 30% of the time, which broadly matched IMGT annotations. CMV serostatus was the only immune exposure information available for the cohort. A further reported finding was that TCR beta sequences accurately predicted the HLA-A and HLA-B alleles for most subjects in the first cohort. The study gave a list of some 150 TCR beta chains associated with cytomegalovirus. The authors suggested that the approach could potentially be extended to other disease states and immunological phenotypes. In a later analysis, several top co-occurrence clusters were reported to appear linked to parvovirus B19, influenza, CMV and Epstein-Barr virus. In a later analysis, most CMV-associated TCR beta chains were found to appear HLA-restricted, with HLA associations seemingly driven largely by CMV exposure. Across donors, most TCR sequences were observed very rarely, whereas some public TCRs were present in many individuals. In a later analysis, the rate of TCR association differed among HLA loci, with DRB1 alleles having the most associated TCRs and HLA-C alleles having the fewest. A cluster of highly shared sequence variants was judged likely to be a technical artifact of the sequencing pipeline. Compared with equally common non-associated chains, HLA-associated TCR beta chains in a later analysis were more clonally expanded and had lower generation probabilities. The cohort was sequenced for TCR beta chains only, and without alpha or paired-chain data the features that could be detected were limited.

The V gene is TRBV13 and the J gene is TRBJ1-4; the central 9 bases match TRBD1. The sequenced sample consisted of PBMCs. The source is a woman aged 18 to 35 in good health and CMV-seronegative. The DNA is as follows: TGTGCCAGCAGCTTAGGCTTGGACAGGGGCGGAAAACTGTTTTTT. Translated, this gives CASSLGLDRGGKLFF.